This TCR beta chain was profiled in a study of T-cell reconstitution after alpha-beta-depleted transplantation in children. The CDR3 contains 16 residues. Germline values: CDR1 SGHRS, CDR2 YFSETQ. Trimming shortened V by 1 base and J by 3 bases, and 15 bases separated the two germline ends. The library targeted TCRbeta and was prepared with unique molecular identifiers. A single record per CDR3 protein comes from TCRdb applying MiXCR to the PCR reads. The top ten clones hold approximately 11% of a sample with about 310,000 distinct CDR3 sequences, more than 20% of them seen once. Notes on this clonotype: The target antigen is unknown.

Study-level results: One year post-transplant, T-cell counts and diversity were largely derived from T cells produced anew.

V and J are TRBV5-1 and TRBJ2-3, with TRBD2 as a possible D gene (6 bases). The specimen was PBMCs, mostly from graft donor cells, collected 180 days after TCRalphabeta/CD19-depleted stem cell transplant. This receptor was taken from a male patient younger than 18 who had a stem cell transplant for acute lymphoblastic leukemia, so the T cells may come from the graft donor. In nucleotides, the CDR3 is TGCGCCAGCAGCTTGCTGTGGTCGGGAGAGACAGATACGCAGTATTTT. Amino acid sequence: CASSLLWSGETDTQYF.